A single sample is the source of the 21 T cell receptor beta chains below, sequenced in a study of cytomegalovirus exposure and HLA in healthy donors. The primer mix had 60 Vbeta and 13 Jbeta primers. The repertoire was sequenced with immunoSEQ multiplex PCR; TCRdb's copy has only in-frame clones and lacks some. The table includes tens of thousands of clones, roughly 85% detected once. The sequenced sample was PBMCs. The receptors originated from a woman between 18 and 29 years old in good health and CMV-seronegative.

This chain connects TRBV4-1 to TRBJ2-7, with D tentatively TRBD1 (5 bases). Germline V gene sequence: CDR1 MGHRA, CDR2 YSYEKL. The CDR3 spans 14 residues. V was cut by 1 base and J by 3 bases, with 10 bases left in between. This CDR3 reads CASSQAPGNYEQYF. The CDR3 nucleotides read TGCGCCAGCAGCCAAGCGCCAGGGAACTACGAGCAGTACTTC.

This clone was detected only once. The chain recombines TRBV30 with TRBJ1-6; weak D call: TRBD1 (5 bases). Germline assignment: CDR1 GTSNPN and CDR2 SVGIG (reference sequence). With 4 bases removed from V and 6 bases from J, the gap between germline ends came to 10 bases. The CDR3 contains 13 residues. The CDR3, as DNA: TGTGCCTGGACACGGGGGGGTAATTCACCCCTCCACTTT. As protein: CAWTRGGNSPLHF.

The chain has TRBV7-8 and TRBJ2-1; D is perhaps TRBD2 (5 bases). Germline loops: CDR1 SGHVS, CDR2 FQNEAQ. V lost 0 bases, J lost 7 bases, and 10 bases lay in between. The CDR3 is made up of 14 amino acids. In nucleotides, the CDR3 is TGTGCCAGCAGCTTAGCACGGGGAACAAATGAGCAGTTCTTC. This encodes CASSLARGTNEQFF.

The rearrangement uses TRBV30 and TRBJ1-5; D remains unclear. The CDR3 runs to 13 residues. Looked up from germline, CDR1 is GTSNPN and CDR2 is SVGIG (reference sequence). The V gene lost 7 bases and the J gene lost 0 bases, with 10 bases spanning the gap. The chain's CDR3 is CALSGDSNQPQHF. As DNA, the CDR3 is TGTGCCTTGAGCGGTGATAGCAATCAGCCCCAGCATTTT.

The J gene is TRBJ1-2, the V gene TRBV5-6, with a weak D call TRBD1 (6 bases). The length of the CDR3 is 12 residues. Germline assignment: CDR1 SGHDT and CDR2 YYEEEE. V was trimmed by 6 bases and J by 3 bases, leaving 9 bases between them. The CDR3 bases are TGTGCCAGCACCGAGGGGGACTATGGCTACACCTTC. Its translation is CASTEGDYGYTF.

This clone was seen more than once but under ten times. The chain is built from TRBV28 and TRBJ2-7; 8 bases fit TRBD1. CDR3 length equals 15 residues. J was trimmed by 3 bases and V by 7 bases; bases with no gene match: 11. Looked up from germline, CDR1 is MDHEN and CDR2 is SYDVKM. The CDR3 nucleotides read TGTGCCAGCATCCAGGACAGGGCTCCCCTCTACGAGCAGTACTTC. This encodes CASIQDRAPLYEQYF.

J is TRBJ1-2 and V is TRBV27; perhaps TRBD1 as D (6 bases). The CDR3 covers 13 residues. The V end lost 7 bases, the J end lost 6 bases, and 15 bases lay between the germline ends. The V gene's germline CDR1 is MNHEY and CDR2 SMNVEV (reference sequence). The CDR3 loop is CASTNGTLDGYTF. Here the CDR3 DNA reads TGTGCCAGCACCAATGGGACATTGGATGGCTACACCTTC.

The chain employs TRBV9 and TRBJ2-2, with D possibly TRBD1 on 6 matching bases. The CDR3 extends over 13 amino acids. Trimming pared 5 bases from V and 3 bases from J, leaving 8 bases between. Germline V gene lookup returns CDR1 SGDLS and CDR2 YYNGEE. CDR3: CASRHRDTGELFF. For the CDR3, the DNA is TGTGCCAGCAGACACAGGGACACCGGGGAGCTGTTTTTT.

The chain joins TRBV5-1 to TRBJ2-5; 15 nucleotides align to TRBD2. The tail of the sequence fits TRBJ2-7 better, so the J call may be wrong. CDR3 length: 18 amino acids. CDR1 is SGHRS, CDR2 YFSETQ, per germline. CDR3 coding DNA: TGCGCCAGCAGCCCCGGGACTAGCGGGAGGACAAGCTCCTACGAGCAGTACTTC. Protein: CASSPGTSGRTSSYEQYF.

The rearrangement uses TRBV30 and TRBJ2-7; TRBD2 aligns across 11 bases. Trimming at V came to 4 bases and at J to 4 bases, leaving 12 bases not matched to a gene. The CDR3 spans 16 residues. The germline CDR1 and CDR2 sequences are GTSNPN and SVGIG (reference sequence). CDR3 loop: CAWKGTSGSSLYEQYF. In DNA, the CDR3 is TGTGCCTGGAAGGGGACTAGCGGCTCCTCACTTTACGAGCAGTACTTC. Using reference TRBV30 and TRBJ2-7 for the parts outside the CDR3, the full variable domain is SQTIHQWPATLVQPVGSPLSLECTVEGTSNPNLYWYRQAAGRGLQLLFYSVGIGQISSEVPQNLSASRPQDRQFILSSKKLLLSDSGFYLCAWKGTSGSSLYEQYFGPGTRLTVT.

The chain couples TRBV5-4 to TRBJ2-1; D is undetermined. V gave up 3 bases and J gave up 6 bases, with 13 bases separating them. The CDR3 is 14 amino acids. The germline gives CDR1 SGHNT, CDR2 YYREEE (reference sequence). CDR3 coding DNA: TGTGCCAGCAGCTCTGATAGGAGACCCAATGAGCAGTTCTTC. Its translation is CASSSDRRPNEQFF.

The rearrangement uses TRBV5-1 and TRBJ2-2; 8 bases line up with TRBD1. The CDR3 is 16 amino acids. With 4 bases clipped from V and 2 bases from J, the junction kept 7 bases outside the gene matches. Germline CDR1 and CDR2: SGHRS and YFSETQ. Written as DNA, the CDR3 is TGCGCCAGCAGCCTAGACAGGGGTCGTAACACCGGGGAGCTGTTTTTT. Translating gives CASSLDRGRNTGELFF.

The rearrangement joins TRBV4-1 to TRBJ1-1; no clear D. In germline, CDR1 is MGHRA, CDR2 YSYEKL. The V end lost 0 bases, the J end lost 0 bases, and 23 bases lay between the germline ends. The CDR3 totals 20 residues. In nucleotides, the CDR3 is TGCGCCAGCAGCCAAGATTGGGGAGGGAGGGCCGAAAAAATGAACACTGAAGCTTTCTTT. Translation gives CASSQDWGGRAEKMNTEAFF.

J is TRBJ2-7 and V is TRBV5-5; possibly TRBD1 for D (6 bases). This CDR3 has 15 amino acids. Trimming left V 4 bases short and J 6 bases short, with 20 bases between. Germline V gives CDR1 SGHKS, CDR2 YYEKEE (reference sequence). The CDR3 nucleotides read TGTGCCAGCAGCCTAAGGACAGAGGTGGGCCGCGAGCAGTACTTC. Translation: CASSLRTEVGREQYF.

CDR3 DNA: TGCGCCAGCAGCCAACTTTTTGGGGCTCGGGAGACCCAGTACTTC. Translating it yields CASSQLFGARETQYF. V gene TRBV4-1 combines with J gene TRBJ2-5; tentatively, D is TRBD1 (5 bases). Germline V gene lookup returns CDR1 MGHRA and CDR2 YSYEKL. The V gene lost 2 bases and the J gene lost 5 bases, with 15 bases spanning the gap. This CDR3 is 15 amino acids long.

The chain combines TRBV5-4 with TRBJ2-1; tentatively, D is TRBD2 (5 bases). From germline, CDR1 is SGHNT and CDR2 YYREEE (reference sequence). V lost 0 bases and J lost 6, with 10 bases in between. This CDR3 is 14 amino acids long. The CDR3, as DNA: TGTGCCAGCAGCTTGGTTACTAGAGGCAATGAGCAGTTCTTC. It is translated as CASSLVTRGNEQFF.

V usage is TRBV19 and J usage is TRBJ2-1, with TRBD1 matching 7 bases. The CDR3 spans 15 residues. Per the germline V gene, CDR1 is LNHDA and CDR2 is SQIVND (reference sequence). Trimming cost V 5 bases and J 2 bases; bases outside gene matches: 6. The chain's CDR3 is CASSPRQGPYNEQFF. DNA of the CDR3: TGTGCCAGTAGTCCAAGACAGGGACCCTACAATGAGCAGTTCTTC.

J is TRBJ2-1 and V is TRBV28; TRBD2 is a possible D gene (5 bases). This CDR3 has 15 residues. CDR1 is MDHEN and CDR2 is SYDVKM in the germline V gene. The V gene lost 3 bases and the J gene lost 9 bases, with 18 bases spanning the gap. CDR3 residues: CASSLVVRGNSEQFF. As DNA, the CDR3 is TGTGCCAGCAGTTTGGTAGTGAGAGGGAATAGTGAGCAGTTCTTC.

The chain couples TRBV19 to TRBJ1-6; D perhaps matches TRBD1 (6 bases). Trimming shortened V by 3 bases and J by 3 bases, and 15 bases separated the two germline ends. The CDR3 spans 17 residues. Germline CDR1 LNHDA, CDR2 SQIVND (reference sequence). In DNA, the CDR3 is TGTGCCAGTAGTATTCGGGCAGGGGAAATCTATAATTCACCCCTCCACTTT. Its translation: CASSIRAGEIYNSPLHF.

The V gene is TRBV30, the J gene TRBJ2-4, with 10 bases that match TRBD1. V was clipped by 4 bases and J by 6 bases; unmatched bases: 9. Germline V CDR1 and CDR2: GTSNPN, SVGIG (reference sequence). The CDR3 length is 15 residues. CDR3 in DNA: TGTGCCTGGAATGGTCGGCGGGACAGGGGAAACATTCAGTACTTC. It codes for CAWNGRRDRGNIQYF.

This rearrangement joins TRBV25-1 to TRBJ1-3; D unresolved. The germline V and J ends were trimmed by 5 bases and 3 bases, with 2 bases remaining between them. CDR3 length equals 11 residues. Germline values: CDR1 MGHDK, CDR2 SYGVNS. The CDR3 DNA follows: TGTGCCAGCAGTCGTGGAAACACCATATATTTT. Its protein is CASSRGNTIYF. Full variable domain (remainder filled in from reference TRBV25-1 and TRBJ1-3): EADIYQTPRYLVIGTGKKITLECSQTMGHDKMYWYQQDPGMELHLIHYSYGVNSTEKGDLSSESTVSRIRTEHFPLTLESARPSHTSQYLCASSRGNTIYFGEGSWLTVV.